This T cell receptor beta chain was sequenced in a study of T cells after yellow fever vaccination. Synthesis of TCR cDNA relied on 5'RACE template switching, which attached a universal primer site and UMIs. In TCRdb, the 5' RACE reads were re-called with MiXCR into one record per CDR3 protein. The sample lists some 550,000 distinct CDR3 sequences; 15% to 20% were seen once. Findings of the study overall: Clonotypes appearing in both CD4 and CD8 compartments existed, and their share was small.

About this clonotype itself: Antigen specificity is unknown.

The CDR3 totals 15 residues. Germline V gives CDR1 SGHTA, CDR2 FQGNSA. V shed 5 bases and J 5 bases; nucleotides not matched to a gene: 10. V is TRBV7-2 and J is TRBJ2-3, with 7 bases identical to TRBD2. Material: PBMCs, obtained 15 days after the yellow fever booster vaccination. The receptor's source is a man aged 25-45 years who received the YFV17D yellow fever vaccine. The CDR3 coding sequence is TGTGCCAGCAGCCCCAACGGGGGGTCAGGAGATACGCAGTATTTT. It codes for CASSPNGGSGDTQYF.